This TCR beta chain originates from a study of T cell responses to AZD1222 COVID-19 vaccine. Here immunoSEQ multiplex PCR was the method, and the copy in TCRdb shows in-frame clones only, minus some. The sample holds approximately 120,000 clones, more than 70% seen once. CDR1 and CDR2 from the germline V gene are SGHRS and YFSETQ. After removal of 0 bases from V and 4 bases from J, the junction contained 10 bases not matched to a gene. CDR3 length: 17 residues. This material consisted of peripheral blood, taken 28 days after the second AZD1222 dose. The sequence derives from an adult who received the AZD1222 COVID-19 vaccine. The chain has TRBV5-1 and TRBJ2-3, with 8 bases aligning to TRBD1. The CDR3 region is CASSLVSGGAGSDTQYF. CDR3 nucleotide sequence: TGCGCCAGCAGCTTGGTCTCAGGGGGCGCGGGGTCAGATACGCAGTATTTT.